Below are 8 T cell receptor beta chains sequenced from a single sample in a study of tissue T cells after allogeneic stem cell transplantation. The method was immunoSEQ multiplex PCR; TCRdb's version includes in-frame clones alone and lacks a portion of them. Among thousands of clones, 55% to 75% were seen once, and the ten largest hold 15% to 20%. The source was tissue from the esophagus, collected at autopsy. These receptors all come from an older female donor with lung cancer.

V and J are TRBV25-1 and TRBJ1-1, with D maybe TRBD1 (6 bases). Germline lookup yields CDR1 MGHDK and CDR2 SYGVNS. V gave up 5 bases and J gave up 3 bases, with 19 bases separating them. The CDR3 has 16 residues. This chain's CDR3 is CASSPSLGAGDTEAFF. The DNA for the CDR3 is TGTGCCAGCAGTCCCAGTTTGGGGGCGGGTGACACTGAAGCTTTCTTT.

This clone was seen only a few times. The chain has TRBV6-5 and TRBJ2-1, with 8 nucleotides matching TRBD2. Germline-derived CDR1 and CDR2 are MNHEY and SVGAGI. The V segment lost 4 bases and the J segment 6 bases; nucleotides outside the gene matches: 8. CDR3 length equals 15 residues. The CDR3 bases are TGTGCCAGCAGTTTAGACCCTCGGGGGGGCAATGAGCAGTTCTTC. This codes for CASSLDPRGGNEQFF.

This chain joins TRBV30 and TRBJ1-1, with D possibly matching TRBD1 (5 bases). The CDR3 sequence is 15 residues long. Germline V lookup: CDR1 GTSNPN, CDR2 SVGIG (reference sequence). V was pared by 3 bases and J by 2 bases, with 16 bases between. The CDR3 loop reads CAWSDPGRLNTEAFF. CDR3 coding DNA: TGTGCCTGGAGCGACCCGGGACGGCTAAACACTGAAGCTTTCTTT. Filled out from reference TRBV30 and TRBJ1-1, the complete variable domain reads SQTIHQWPATLVQPVGSPLSLECTVEGTSNPNLYWYRQAAGRGLQLLFYSVGIGQISSEVPQNLSASRPQDRQFILSSKKLLLSDSGFYLCAWSDPGRLNTEAFFGQGTRLTVV.

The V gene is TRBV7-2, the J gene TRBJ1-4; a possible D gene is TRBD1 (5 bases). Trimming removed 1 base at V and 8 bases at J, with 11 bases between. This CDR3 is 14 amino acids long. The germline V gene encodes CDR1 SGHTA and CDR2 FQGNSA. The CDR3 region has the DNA TGTGCCAGCAGCTTAGGTGGGACTCCAGAAAAACTGTTTTTT. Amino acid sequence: CASSLGGTPEKLFF.

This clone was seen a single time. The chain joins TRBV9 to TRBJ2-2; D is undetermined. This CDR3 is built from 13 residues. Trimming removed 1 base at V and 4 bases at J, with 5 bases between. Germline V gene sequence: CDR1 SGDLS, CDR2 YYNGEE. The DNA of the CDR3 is TGTGCCAGCAGCGTACACAGCACCGGGGAGCTGTTTTTT. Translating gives CASSVHSTGELFF.

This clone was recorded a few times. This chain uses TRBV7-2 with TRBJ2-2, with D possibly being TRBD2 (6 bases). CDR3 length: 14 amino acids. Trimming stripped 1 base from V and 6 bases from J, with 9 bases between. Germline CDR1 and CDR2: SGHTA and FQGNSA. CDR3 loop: CASSLGPSAGELFF. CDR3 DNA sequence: TGTGCCAGCAGCTTAGGGCCTAGCGCCGGGGAGCTGTTTTTT.

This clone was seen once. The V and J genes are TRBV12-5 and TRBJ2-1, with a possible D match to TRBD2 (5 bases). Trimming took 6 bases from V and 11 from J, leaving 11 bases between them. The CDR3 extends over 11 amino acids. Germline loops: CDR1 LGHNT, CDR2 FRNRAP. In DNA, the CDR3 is TGTGCTAGTGGGACGGGGTATAAGCAGTTCTTC. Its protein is CASGTGYKQFF.

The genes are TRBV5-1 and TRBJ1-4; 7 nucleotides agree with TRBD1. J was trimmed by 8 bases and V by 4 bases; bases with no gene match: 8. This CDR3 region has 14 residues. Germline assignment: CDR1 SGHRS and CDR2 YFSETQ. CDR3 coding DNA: TGCGCCAGCAGCCTCGACAGGGTGAGCGAAAAACTGTTTTTT. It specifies CASSLDRVSEKLFF.